Below are 10 T cell receptor beta chains sequenced from a single sample in a study of cytomegalovirus exposure and HLA in healthy donors. The PCR used 60 Vbeta and 13 Jbeta primers. This table comes from immunoSEQ multiplex PCR, and its TCRdb copy is limited to in-frame clones, with some not included. Of about 210,000 clones in the sample, roughly 84% were seen once. Sequences were obtained from PBMCs. The receptors were gathered from a girl aged 2 to 10 in good health and CMV-seronegative.

The genes are TRBV11-3 and TRBJ1-4; maybe TRBD1 (6 bases). CDR3 length: 15 amino acids. Trimming shortened V by 3 bases and J by 4 bases, and 12 bases separated the two germline ends. Per germline, CDR1 SGHNT and CDR2 YENEEA. Here the CDR3 DNA reads TGTGCCAGCAGCTTGGACAGCGGCTATAATGAAAAACTGTTTTTT. Amino acid sequence: CASSLDSGYNEKLFF.

The chain couples TRBV10-1 to TRBJ2-2; TRBD1 aligns across 9 bases. In germline, CDR1 is WNHNN, CDR2 SYGVQD (reference sequence). This CDR3 is built from 15 residues. J lost 2 bases, V lost 5 bases, and 3 bases had no gene match. The DNA for the CDR3 is TGCGCCAGCAGTAAGGGACAGGGTAACACCGGGGAGCTGTTTTTT. Encoded protein: CASSKGQGNTGELFF.

V is TRBV30 and J is TRBJ2-1, with unresolved D. V lost 3 bases and J lost 9, with 12 bases in between. Germline V gives CDR1 GTSNPN, CDR2 SVGIG (reference sequence). There are 12 residues in the CDR3. The CDR3 spells CAWSARGIEQFF. The DNA for the CDR3 is TGTGCCTGGAGCGCCCGAGGTATTGAGCAGTTCTTC.

The V and J genes are TRBV6-5 and TRBJ2-1, with D unclear. With 5 bases removed from V and 0 bases from J, the gap between germline ends came to 8 bases. Per germline, CDR1 MNHEY and CDR2 SVGAGI. This CDR3 is built from 14 residues. CDR3 sequence (DNA): TGTGCCAGCAGTGCTGGCGGCTCCTACAATGAGCAGTTCTTC. Translating it yields CASSAGGSYNEQFF.

CDR3 sequence (DNA): TGTGCCAGTTCGACTAGCGGGTACCAAGAGACCCAGTACTTC. It specifies CASSTSGYQETQYF. The V and J genes are TRBV2 and TRBJ2-5; 10 bases match TRBD2. Per germline, CDR1 SNHLY and CDR2 FYNNEI. The CDR3 runs 14 residues. V gave up 9 bases and J gave up 0 bases; unmatched junction bases: 4. Full variable domain (outside the CDR3, taken from reference TRBV2 and TRBJ2-5): EPEVTQTPSHQVTQMGQEVILRCVPISNHLYFYWYRQILGQKVEFLVSFYNNEISEKSEIFDDQFSVERPDGSNFTLKIRSTKLEDSAMYFCASSTSGYQETQYFGPGTRLLVL.

CDR3 amino acids: CAISEPVGTFQEIRLAFF. The CDR3 DNA reads TGTGCCATCAGTGAGCCTGTGGGGACATTTCAGGAGATCCGTTTGGCTTTCTTT. The chain recombines TRBV10-3 with TRBJ1-1, with D possibly TRBD1 on 6 matching bases. Germline V CDR1 and CDR2: ENHRY, SYGVKD. The CDR3 contains 18 residues. Deletions cut 2 bases from V and 11 bases from J, with 30 bases between.

This sequence joins TRBV5-4 and TRBJ2-1, with TRBD2 matching over 15 bases. Germline loops: CDR1 SGHNT, CDR2 YYREEE (reference sequence). The CDR3 consists of 16 residues. Trimming removed 4 bases from V and 4 bases from J; junction bases left unmatched: 3. This chain's CDR3 is CASSPGLAGGYNEQFF. The CDR3 DNA reads as TGTGCCAGCAGCCCTGGACTAGCGGGAGGGTACAATGAGCAGTTCTTC.

The V call is TRBV5-4, the J call TRBJ2-5, with D possibly matching TRBD2 (6 bases). Germline loops: CDR1 SGHNT, CDR2 YYREEE (reference sequence). With 4 bases removed from V and 2 bases from J, the gap between germline ends came to 12 bases. The CDR3 sequence is 14 residues long. CDR3 DNA: TGTGCCAGCAGCGATGGGACTTCACAAGAGACCCAGTACTTC. It encodes CASSDGTSQETQYF.

This sequence joins TRBV5-1 and TRBJ1-1; TRBD1 might be the D (6 bases). This CDR3 contains 14 residues. The V gene's germline CDR1 is SGHRS and CDR2 YFSETQ. V shed 0 bases and J shed 10 bases, with 16 bases lying between them. The CDR3 nucleotides read TGCGCCAGCAGCTTGGGGGACCGGGGGGCAGGAGCTTTCTTT. Translating it yields CASSLGDRGAGAFF.

The rearrangement uses TRBV6-5 and TRBJ1-2; TRBD1 is a possible D gene (6 bases). From germline, CDR1 is MNHEY and CDR2 SVGAGI. The V and J ends lost 5 bases and 7 bases respectively, with 14 bases between them. This CDR3 comprises 13 residues. CDR3 loop: CASSQQGIFGYTF. The CDR3 nucleotides are TGTGCCAGCAGTCAGCAGGGGATCTTTGGCTACACCTTC.